Below, one T cell receptor (beta chain) is given with its context. Germline V gives CDR1 MNHEY, CDR2 SVGAGI. This CDR3 region has 15 residues. V gave up 10 bases and J gave up 0 bases, with 18 bases separating them. Libraries were prepared by immunoSEQ multiplex PCR; TCRdb keeps only in-frame clonotypes and omits some of them. The profile covers 170,000 or so clones, with almost 90% appearing a single time and 1.1% to 1.5% taken by the ten largest. This record comes from a study of control samples from healthy donors and cancer patients. The rearrangement links TRBV6-5 to TRBJ1-1; no firm D call. The TCR sequence derives from a woman between 45 and 60 years old in good health. The sample comprised blood. CDR3 loop: CATRTDPDMNTEAFF. In nucleotides, the CDR3 is TGTGCCACGAGGACGGATCCCGACATGAACACTGAAGCTTTCTTT.